Given below is one T cell receptor beta chain in context. Its antigen is unknown. There are no base qualities to consult, and no much larger clone falls within one base. Libraries came from multiplex PCR. TCRdb lists the instrument as Illumina HiSeq 4000. CDR3 regions were amplified by Arm-PCR with iRepertoire HTBI primers to construct TCR beta libraries. Gel purification was performed on PCR products prior to sequencing. The authors' analysis ran thus. Gene usage analysis of CDR3 amino acid clonotypes used the 60 to 75 TRBV and approximately 13 TRBJ segments found across samples. Filtered high-quality paired reads were merged into contigs using COPE and FqMerger. BLAST was used to align contigs to IMGT TRBV, TRBD and TRBJ reference genes, with CDR3 defined following IMGT. Any clonotype with a frequency above 0.1% was classified as a highly expanded clone. Shannon entropy served as the measure of repertoire diversity, while the Gini coefficient captured V-J evenness. Clonotypes shared by more than one individual were considered public. The raw public data were reprocessed by TCRdb itself: fastp quality trimming at Q25, MiXCR clonotype calling, in-frame beta chains only. Rows merge per CDR3 protein into single entries with the most common DNA and genes. TCRdb, not the authors, supplied the V and J calls. The sample records a few hundred thousand distinct CDR3 sequences, around a fifth of which are singletons. Together, the top ten hold 7% to 9% of the sample.

V is cut back by 3 bases and J by 6 bases, with 8 bases in the junction unmatched. CDR1 is given as SNHLY and CDR2 as FYNNEI, both from the germline V gene. Taken from cysteine to phenylalanine, the CDR3 has 14 residues. Only the CDR3 part of the read is kept: 42 bases, read in frame from the first base. What this sample's time point label stands for: persistent/refractory GD, antithyroid drugs over 5 years with positive TRAb. RNA was extracted from PBMCs in TRIzol for both TCR sequencing and RNA sequencing. The diagnosis of Graves' disease followed American Thyroid Association guidelines. The patients came from an endocrinology department in Xi'an, China. Each patient gave roughly 10 milliliters of peripheral blood, collected in an EDTA anticoagulant tube. PBMCs were isolated by Ficoll Paque Plus density gradient separation without further T cell sorting. An Agilent 2100 Bioanalyzer and agarose gel were used to check RNA quality, and a NanoDrop 2000 was used to measure RNA concentration.

This specimen belongs to a study of regulatory T cells in long-lasting Graves disease (dated by TCRdb to about 2021). Turning to the overall study: Persistent Graves' disease was defined as antithyroid drug treatment for over 5 years with persistently positive TSH receptor autoantibodies. The study was registered as a clinical trial and conducted in China. Persistent Graves' disease patients in the clinical cohort had taken antithyroid drugs for roughly ten years on average. Patients with persistent Graves' disease were compared with patients with newly diagnosed Graves' disease using TCR sequencing and RNA sequencing of peripheral blood. A total of approximately 35 samples were covered by TCR sequencing, comprising approximately 13 persistent and around 20 newly diagnosed Graves' disease patients. What the authors observed across the whole study: The authors noted that the small sample size was a limitation that may lower accuracy. Sequencing and analysis were restricted to the TCR beta chain. Persistent disease showed preferential use of TRBV28, TRBJ1-2 and TRBJ2-5, whereas newly diagnosed disease favored TRBV20-1 and TRBJ2-1. Persistent patients shared more public clonotypes among themselves (around 2,700) than newly diagnosed patients did (nearly 1,000). The study examined only peripheral blood because the primary lesion, thyroid tissue, could not be accessed. Compared with newly diagnosed patients, persistent Graves' disease patients had lower TCR Shannon entropy and fewer highly expanded clones, which suggests clonal expansion.

This clonotype originated in a female donor with Graves disease. This sample comprised peripheral blood mononuclear cells (PBMCs), obtained when the disease was refractory, from a patient treated with antithyroid drugs. The V and J genes are TRBV2 and TRBJ2-7; a stretch of 7 junction bases matches TRBD2. The DNA sequence is as follows: TGTGCCAGCAGTGAGGCGGGAGCTCCTCTCGAGCAGTACTTC. Translated, it reads CASSEAGAPLEQYF.